The 4 T cell receptor beta chains in this list originate from one sample, sequenced in a study of T cells expressing NK-cell markers. With the 5' RACE reads reprocessed, TCRdb shows one record per CDR3 protein and no DNA. In all, the sample yields over 200,000 distinct CDR3 sequences. Sequencing was performed on blood T cells: a sorted CD56 or NKG2C T cell subset, CD4+ or CD8+ T cells, or bulk PBMC T cells (not recorded which). These TCRs come from a man in his late teens or twenties in good health.

This chain joins TRBV20-1 and TRBJ2-3; TCRdb reports TRBD2, a call that lacks DNA to check it against. Germline V gene data show CDR1 as DFQATT and CDR2 as SNEGSKA (reference sequence). The CDR3 contains 15 residues. CDR3 region: CSARSVAELTDTQYF.

The J gene is TRBJ2-1, the V gene TRBV10-3. This CDR3 spans 14 amino acids. Germline loops: CDR1 ENHRY, CDR2 SYGVKD. CDR3 residues: CAISESEVGAMSFF.

The chain links TRBV5-1 to TRBJ2-3; the D call of TRBD1 rests on TCRdb alone, since no DNA is present to check it. Looked up from germline, CDR1 is SGHRS and CDR2 is YFSETQ. The CDR3 is 12 residues long. CDR3 sequence: CASSATRGTQYF. The full variable domain, with the rest looked up from reference TRBV5-1 and TRBJ2-3, is KAGVTQTPRYLIKTRGQQVTLSCSPISGHRSVSWYQQTPGQGLQFLFEYFSETQRNKGNFPGRFSGRQFSNSRSEMNVSTLELGDSALYLCASSATRGTQYFGPGTRLTVL.

The V and J genes are TRBV5-6 and TRBJ1-1. This CDR3 comprises 16 residues. Per the germline V gene, CDR1 is SGHDT and CDR2 is YYEEEE. The CDR3 loop is CASVLVAGGMNTEAFF.